Below, one T cell receptor beta chain is given with its context. The entry originates in a study of blood T cell repertoires in COVID-19. Across the study: T cells, B-cell-depleted T cells, or PBMCs provided the cDNA or gDNA that served as material.

Repertoires were generated with immunoSEQ multiplex PCR, while TCRdb's copy carries only in-frame clones and drops some. The sample contains 200,000 to 300,000 clones, 82% of which appear only once. Germline lookup yields CDR1 LGHNA and CDR2 YSLEER. Trimming removed 5 bases from V and 4 bases from J; junction bases left unmatched: 7. The CDR3 has 17 amino acids. The origin of this receptor is a woman aged 80 or over with acute or convalescent COVID-19. Sequencing input: peripheral blood. The rearrangement links TRBV4-3 to TRBJ2-3; 15 nucleotides agree with TRBD2. The CDR3 is CASSYRTSGRVADTQYF. CDR3 nucleotide sequence: TGCGCCAGCAGCTATAGGACTAGCGGGAGGGTCGCAGATACGCAGTATTTT.